What follows describes a single T cell receptor (beta chain). Repertoires were generated with immunoSEQ multiplex PCR, while TCRdb's copy carries only in-frame clones and drops some. Here the sample spans 130,000 to 150,000 clones, approximately 80% being singletons. Residents of approximately 25 US areas, aged about 18 to 89 years, made up the participants. Cohorts were based on clinical histories the participants reported. Recovered status applied to Cohort 3 donors who had two consecutive negative PCRs. It also applied to those with clearance or with symptom resolution. Unmatched junction bases numbered 7, after V lost 3 bases and J lost 1 base. Germline CDR1 LNHDA, CDR2 SQIVND (reference sequence). The CDR3 runs 16 residues. The data stem from a study of blood T cell repertoires in COVID-19. Study context: The United States, Italy and Spain were the sources of the acute and convalescent COVID-19 samples.

The genes are TRBV19 and TRBJ2-7, with 9 bases identical to TRBD1. The sequencing input was PBMCs or T cells enriched from blood (not recorded which). This TCR was sampled from a man aged 45-60 years who had recovered from COVID-19. CDR3 nucleotide sequence: TGTGCCAGTAGTATTGGCGGACAGGGGAAATCCTACGAGCAGTACTTC. It codes for CASSIGGQGKSYEQYF. Together with reference TRBV19 and TRBJ2-7, the CDR3 gives the full variable domain: DGGITQSPKYLFRKEGQNVTLSCEQNLNHDAMYWYRQDPGQGLRLIYYSQIVNDFQKGDIAEGYSVSREKKESFPLTVTSAQKNPTAFYLCASSIGGQGKSYEQYFGPGTRLTVT.